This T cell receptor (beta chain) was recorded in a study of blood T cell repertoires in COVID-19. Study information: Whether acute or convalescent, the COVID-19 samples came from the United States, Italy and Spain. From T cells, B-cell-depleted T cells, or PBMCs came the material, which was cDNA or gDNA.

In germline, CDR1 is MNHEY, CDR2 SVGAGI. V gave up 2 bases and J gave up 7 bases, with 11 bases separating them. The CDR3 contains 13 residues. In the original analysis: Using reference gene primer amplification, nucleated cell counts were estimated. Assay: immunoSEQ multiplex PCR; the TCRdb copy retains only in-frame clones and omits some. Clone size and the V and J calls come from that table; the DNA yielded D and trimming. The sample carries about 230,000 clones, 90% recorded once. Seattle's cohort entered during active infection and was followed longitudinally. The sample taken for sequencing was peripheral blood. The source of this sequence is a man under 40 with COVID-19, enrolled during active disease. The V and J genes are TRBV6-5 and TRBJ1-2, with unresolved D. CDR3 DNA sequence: TGTGCCAGCAGTTACCCTGAGGGCAGTGGCTACACCTTC. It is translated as CASSYPEGSGYTF.